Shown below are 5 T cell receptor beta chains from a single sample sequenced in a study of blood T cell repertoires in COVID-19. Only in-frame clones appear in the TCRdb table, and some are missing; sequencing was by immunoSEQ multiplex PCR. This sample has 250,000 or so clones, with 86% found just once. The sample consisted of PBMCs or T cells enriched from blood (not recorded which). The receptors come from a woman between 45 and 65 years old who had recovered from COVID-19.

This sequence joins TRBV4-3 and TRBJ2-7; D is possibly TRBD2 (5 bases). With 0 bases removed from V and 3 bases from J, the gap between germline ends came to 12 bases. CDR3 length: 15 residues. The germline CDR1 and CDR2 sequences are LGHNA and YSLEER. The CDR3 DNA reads TGCGCCAGCAGCCAAGAGCTCGGAGGAAGCTACGAGCAGTACTTC. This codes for CASSQELGGSYEQYF.

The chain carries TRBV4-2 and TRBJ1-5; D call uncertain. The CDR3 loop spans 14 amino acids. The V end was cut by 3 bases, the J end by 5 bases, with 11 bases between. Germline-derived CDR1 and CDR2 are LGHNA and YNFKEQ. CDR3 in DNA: TGTGCCAGCAGCCAGCGGGGAACAGATCAGCCCCAGCATTTT. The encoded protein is CASSQRGTDQPQHF.

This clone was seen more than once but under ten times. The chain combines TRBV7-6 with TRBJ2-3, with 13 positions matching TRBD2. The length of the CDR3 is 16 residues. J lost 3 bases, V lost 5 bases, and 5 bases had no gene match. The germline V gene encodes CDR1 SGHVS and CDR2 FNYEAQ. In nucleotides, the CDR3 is TGTGCCAGCAGCCCACTAGCGGGGGGGCCAACAGATACGCAGTATTTT. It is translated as CASSPLAGGPTDTQYF. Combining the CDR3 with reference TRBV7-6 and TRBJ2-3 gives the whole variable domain GAGVSQSPRYKVTKRGQDVALRCDPISGHVSLYWYRQALGQGPEFLTYFNYEAQQDKSGLPNDRFSAERPEGSISTLTIQRTEQRDSAMYRCASSPLAGGPTDTQYFGPGTRLTVL.

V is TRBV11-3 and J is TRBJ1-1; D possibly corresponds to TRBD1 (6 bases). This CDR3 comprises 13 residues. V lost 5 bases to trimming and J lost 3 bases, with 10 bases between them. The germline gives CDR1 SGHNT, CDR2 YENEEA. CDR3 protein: CASSRTVDTEAFF. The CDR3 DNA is TGTGCCAGCAGCCGGACAGTAGACACTGAAGCTTTCTTT.

Written as DNA, the CDR3 is TGTGCCAGCAGCTTAGTTGTGGGGGGGGCCGGTAGCACAGATACGCAGTATTTT. This translates into CASSLVVGGAGSTDTQYF. This chain links TRBV7-2 with TRBJ2-3, with D tentatively TRBD2 (7 bases). CDR3 length: 18 amino acids. Germline CDR1 and CDR2: SGHTA and FQGNSA. The V end lost 1 base, the J end lost 0 bases, and 17 bases lay between the germline ends. Full variable domain (missing parts from reference TRBV7-2 and TRBJ2-3): GAGVSQSPSNKVTEKGKDVELRCDPISGHTALYWYRQSLGQGLEFLIYFQGNSAPDKSGLPSDRFSAERTGGSVSTLTIQRTQQEDSAVYLCASSLVVGGAGSTDTQYFGPGTRLTVL.